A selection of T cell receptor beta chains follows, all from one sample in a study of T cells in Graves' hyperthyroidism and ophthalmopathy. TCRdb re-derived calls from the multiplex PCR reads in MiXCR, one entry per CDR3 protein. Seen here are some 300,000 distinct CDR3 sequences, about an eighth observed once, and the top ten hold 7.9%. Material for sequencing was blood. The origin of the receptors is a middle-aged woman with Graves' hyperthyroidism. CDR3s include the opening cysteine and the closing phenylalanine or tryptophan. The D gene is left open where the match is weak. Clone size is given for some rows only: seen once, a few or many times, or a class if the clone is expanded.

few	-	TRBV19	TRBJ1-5	CASSIGTFRDQPQHF	TGTGCCAGTAGTATAGGGACTTTTCGCGATCAGCCCCAGCATTTT
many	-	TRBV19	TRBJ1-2	CASSIDQVYMGYTF	TGTGCCAGTAGTATAGACCAGGTTTATATGGGCTACACCTTC
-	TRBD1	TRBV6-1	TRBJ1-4	CASSSVSPPPRGINEKLFF	TGTGCCAGCAGTTCCGTATCGCCCCCCCCCAGGGGGATAAATGAAAAACTGTTTTTT
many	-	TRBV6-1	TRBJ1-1	CASSSGQKQNTEAFF	TGTGCCAGCAGTTCCGGACAGAAACAGAACACTGAAGCTTTCTTT
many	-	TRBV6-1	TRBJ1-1	CASSEGKGGARTEAFF	TGTGCCAGCAGTGAAGGTAAAGGGGGGGCGCGTACTGAAGCTTTCTTT
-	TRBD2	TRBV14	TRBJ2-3	CASSPRRGGRTDTQYF	TGTGCCAGCAGCCCCCGTAGGGGCGGGAGAACAGATACGCAGTATTTT
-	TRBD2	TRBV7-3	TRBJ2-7	CASSPGLAGGPHEQYF	TGTGCCAGCAGCCCCGGACTAGCGGGAGGGCCCCACGAGCAGTACTTC
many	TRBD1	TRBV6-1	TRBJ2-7	CASSDPGQGASYEQYF	TGTGCCAGCAGTGACCCGGGACAGGGGGCCTCCTACGAGCAGTACTTC
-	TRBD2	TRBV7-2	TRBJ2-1	CASSLYFTSGSLPFF	TGTGCCAGCAGCTTATATTTCACTAGCGGGAGTCTTCCGTTCTTC
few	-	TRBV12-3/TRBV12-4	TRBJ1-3	CASSLIPSSGNTIYF	TGTGCCAGCAGTTTGATACCGAGCTCTGGAAACACCATATATTTT
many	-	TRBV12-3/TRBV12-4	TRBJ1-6	CASSSSVPLPLHF	TGTGCCAGCAGCTCATCGGTACCCTTACCCCTCCACTTT
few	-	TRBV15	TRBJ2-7	CATSRDLPSEGLRAYEQYF	TGTGCCACCAGCAGAGATCTCCCCTCCGAGGGGCTTCGAGCGTACGAGCAGTACTTC
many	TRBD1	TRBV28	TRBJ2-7	CASVGQSYEQYF	TGTGCCAGCGTGGGACAGTCCTACGAGCAGTACTTC
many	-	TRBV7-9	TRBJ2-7	CASSLLAGSYEQYF	TGTGCCAGCAGCTTACTCGCGGGTTCCTACGAGCAGTACTTC
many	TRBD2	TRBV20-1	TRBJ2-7	CSAAGLAGVRSYEQYF	TGCAGTGCCGCAGGACTAGCGGGGGTCCGCTCCTACGAGCAGTACTTC
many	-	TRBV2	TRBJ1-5	CASSVSGVQPQHF	TGTGCCAGCAGTGTGTCAGGGGTTCAGCCCCAGCATTTT
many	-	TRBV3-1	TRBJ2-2	CASSLPDGNTGELFF	TGTGCCAGCAGCCTCCCGGACGGGAACACCGGGGAGCTGTTTTTT
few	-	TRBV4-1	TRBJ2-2	CASSQAGTPNTGELFF	TGCGCCAGCAGCCAAGCCGGGACCCCGAACACCGGGGAGCTGTTTTTT
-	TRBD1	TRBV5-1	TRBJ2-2	CASSPGQRNTGELFF	TGCGCCAGCAGCCCGGGACAGAGGAACACCGGGGAGCTGTTTTTT
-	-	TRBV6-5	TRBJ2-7	CASSYSSVGEQYF	TGTGCCAGCAGTTACTCGAGCGTCGGCGAGCAGTACTTC
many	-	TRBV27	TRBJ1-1	CASSSRSEGRTEAFF	TGTGCCAGCAGTTCGCGATCGGAGGGTCGCACTGAAGCTTTCTTT
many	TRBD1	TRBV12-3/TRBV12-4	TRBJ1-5	CASSLDWTGHQPQHF	TGTGCCAGCAGTTTAGACTGGACAGGCCACCAGCCCCAGCATTTT
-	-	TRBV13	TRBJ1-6	CASTARRGGNNSPLHF	TGTGCCAGCACCGCCAGGCGGGGGGGAAATAATTCACCCCTCCACTTT
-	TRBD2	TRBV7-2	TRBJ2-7	CASNTSGSNYEQYF	TGTGCCAGCAACACTAGCGGGAGTAACTACGAGCAGTACTTC
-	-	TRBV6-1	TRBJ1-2	CASSRGRDYGYTF	TGTGCCAGCAGCCGTGGACGGGACTATGGCTACACCTTC
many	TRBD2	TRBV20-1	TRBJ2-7	CSASASGSYEQYF	TGCAGTGCTAGTGCTAGCGGATCCTACGAGCAGTACTTC
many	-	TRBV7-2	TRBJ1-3	CASREPGIGNTIYF	TGTGCCAGCAGGGAACCTGGGATAGGAAACACCATATATTTT
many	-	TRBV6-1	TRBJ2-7	CASSLRGPFDEQYF	TGTGCCAGCAGTCTGAGGGGACCCTTCGACGAGCAGTACTTC
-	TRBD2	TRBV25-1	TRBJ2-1	CASREVPKISGPPCNEQFF	TGTGCCAGCAGGGAGGTTCCTAAAATTAGCGGGCCTCCCTGTAATGAGCAGTTCTTC
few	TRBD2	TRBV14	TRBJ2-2	CASSPSYGLADRAGELFF	TGTGCCAGCAGCCCTTCGTATGGACTAGCGGACCGAGCCGGGGAGCTGTTTTTT
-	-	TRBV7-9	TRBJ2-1	CASSSLGAVDEQFF	TGTGCCAGCAGCTCCCTGGGGGCTGTGGATGAGCAGTTCTTC
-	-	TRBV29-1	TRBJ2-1	CSALIAESSYNEQFF	TGCAGCGCCTTAATAGCGGAGAGCTCCTACAATGAGCAGTTCTTC
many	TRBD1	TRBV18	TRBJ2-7	CASSSTGGREQYF	TGTGCCAGCTCAAGTACAGGGGGGCGAGAGCAGTACTTC
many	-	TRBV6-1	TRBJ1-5	CASSPEPTASNQPQHF	TGTGCCAGCAGTCCTGAACCCACAGCTAGCAATCAGCCCCAGCATTTT
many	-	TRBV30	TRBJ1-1	CAWEGSALKAEAFF	TGTGCCTGGGAGGGTTCCGCTCTAAAGGCTGAAGCTTTCTTT
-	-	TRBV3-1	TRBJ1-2	CASSSDLEDYGYTF	TGTGCCAGCAGCTCGGACCTGGAAGACTATGGCTACACCTTC
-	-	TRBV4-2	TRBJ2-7	CASSRPTSSSSYEQYF	TGTGCCAGCAGCCGCCCTACCAGTTCTAGCTCCTACGAGCAGTACTTC
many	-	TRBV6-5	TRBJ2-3	CASSYSAGDTDTQYF	TGTGCCAGCAGTTACTCGGCAGGGGACACAGATACGCAGTATTTT
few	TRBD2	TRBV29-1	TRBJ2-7	CSVGALAGGPVPFYEQYF	TGCAGCGTGGGGGCTCTAGCGGGAGGGCCTGTTCCCTTTTACGAGCAGTACTTC
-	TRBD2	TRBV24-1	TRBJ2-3	CATSDPAGGRRADTQYF	TGTGCCACCAGTGATCCTGCTGGCGGGAGGCGAGCAGATACGCAGTATTTT
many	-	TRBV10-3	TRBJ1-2	CAISAGAKHYGYTF	TGTGCCATCAGTGCGGGGGCGAAGCACTATGGCTACACCTTC
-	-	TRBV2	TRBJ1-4	CASSEWVDWDEKLFF	TGTGCCAGCAGTGAATGGGTGGATTGGGACGAAAAACTGTTTTTT
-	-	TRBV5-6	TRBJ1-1	CASTSGHLSTEAFF	TGTGCCAGCACTTCGGGACACCTAAGTACTGAAGCTTTCTTT
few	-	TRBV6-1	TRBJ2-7	CASNRGRGHEQYF	TGTGCCAGCAACCGAGGCCGCGGGCACGAGCAGTACTTC
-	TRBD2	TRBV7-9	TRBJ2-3	CASSLGLAATDTQYF	TGTGCCAGCAGCTTAGGGCTAGCGGCCACAGATACGCAGTATTTT